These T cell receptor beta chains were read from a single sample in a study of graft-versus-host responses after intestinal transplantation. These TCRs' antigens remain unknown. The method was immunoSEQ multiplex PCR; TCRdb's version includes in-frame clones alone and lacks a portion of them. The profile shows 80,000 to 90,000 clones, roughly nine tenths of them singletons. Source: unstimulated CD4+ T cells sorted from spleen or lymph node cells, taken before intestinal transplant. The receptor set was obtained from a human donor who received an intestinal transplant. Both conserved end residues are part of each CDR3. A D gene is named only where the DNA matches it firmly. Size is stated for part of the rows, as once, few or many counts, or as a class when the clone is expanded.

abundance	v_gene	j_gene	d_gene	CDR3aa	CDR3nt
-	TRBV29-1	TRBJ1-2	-	CSALSGGGYTF	TGCAGCGCACTAAGCGGGGGAGGCTACACCTTC
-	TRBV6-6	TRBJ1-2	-	CASTEAQVSTFGYTF	TGTGCCAGCACCGAAGCCCAAGTCTCCACCTTTGGCTACACCTTC
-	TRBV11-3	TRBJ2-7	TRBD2	CASSLAAGASDEQYF	TGTGCCAGCAGCTTAGCAGCGGGGGCGTCCGACGAGCAGTACTTC
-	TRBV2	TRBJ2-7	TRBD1	CASSDSNRGGEQYF	TGTGCCAGCAGTGACTCAAACAGGGGCGGAGAGCAGTACTTC
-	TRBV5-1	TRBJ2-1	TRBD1	CASSLTGQGALDEQFF	TGCGCCAGCAGCTTGACCGGACAGGGGGCATTAGATGAGCAGTTCTTC
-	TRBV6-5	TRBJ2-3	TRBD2	CASSPSGGGTDTQYF	TGTGCCAGCAGTCCTAGCGGGGGGGGAACAGATACGCAGTATTTT
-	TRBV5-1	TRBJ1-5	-	CASSLDSASNQPQHF	TGCGCCAGCAGCTTGGACTCCGCCAGCAATCAGCCCCAGCATTTT
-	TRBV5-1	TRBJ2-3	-	CASSWATDTQYF	TGCGCCAGCAGCTGGGCCACAGATACGCAGTATTTT
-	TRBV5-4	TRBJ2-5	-	CASSLGLETQYF	TGTGCCAGCAGCCTAGGACTTGAGACCCAGTACTTC
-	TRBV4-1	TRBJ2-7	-	CASSQTGSEQYF	TGCGCCAGCAGCCAAACCGGGTCCGAGCAGTACTTC
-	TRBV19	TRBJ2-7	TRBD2	CASSAGGHLSYEQYF	TGTGCCAGTAGCGCGGGGGGACACCTCTCCTACGAGCAGTACTTC
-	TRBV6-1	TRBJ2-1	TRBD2	CASSDPGLARPNEQFF	TGTGCCAGCAGTGACCCGGGACTAGCGAGACCCAATGAGCAGTTCTTC
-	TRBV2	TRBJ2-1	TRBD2	CATPWRGGLNEQFF	TGTGCCACCCCGTGGCGGGGGGGCCTTAATGAGCAGTTCTTC
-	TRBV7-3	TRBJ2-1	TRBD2	CASSIPLAGGTSSYNEQFF	TGTGCCAGCAGCATCCCCTTAGCGGGGGGCACCAGCTCCTACAATGAGCAGTTCTTC
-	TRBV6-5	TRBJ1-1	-	CASSYAGLMNTEAFF	TGTGCCAGCAGTTACGCAGGGCTTATGAACACTGAAGCTTTCTTT
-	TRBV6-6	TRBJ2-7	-	CASGRVEAYEQYF	TGTGCCAGCGGAAGAGTCGAGGCTTACGAGCAGTACTTC
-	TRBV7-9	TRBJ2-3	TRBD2	CASTPSGGYSTDTQYF	TGTGCCAGCACCCCTAGCGGGGGGTATAGCACAGATACGCAGTATTTT
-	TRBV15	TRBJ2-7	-	CATSRELDTYSYEQYF	TGTGCCACCAGCAGAGAGCTGGACACCTACTCCTACGAGCAGTACTTC
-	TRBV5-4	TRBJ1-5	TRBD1	CASSSSGGRFNQPQHF	TGTGCCAGCAGCTCGTCAGGGGGTCGCTTCAATCAGCCCCAGCATTTT
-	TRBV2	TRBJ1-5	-	CASSAFTGVYQPQHF	TGTGCCAGCAGTGCGTTTACGGGGGTCTATCAGCCCCAGCATTTT
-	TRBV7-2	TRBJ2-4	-	CASSSEAWTNIQYF	TGTGCCAGCAGCTCGGAGGCCTGGACAAACATTCAGTACTTC
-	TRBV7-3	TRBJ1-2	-	CASTPGQGYGYTF	TGTGCCAGCACCCCGGGTCAGGGCTATGGCTACACCTTC
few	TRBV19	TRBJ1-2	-	CASSIAGTNYGYTF	TGTGCCAGTAGTATAGCGGGGACTAACTATGGCTACACCTTC
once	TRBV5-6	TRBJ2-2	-	CASTWGDTGELFF	TGTGCCAGCACCTGGGGGGACACCGGGGAGCTGTTTTTT
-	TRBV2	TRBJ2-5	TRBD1	CASSSDRVLETQYF	TGTGCCAGCAGCTCGGACAGGGTCCTTGAGACCCAGTACTTC
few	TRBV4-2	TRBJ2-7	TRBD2	CASSQVGVAGGPYEQYF	TGTGCCAGCAGCCAAGTTGGGGTGGCGGGGGGCCCCTACGAGCAGTACTTC
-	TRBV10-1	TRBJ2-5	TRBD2	CASSAGLAGSGRTQYF	TGCGCCAGCAGTGCAGGACTAGCGGGGTCGGGTAGGACCCAGTACTTC
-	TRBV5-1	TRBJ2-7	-	CASSLALRDEQYF	TGCGCCAGCAGCTTGGCTTTGAGGGACGAGCAGTACTTC
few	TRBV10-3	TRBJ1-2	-	CAISDGIGYSGYTF	TGTGCCATCAGTGACGGGATCGGCTACTCTGGCTACACCTTC
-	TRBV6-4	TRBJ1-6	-	CASSLGVGSPLHF	TGTGCCAGCAGCCTCGGGGTCGGTTCACCCCTCCACTTT
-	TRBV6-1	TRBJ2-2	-	CASRDPAGASGELFF	TGTGCCAGCAGAGATCCTGCAGGCGCGAGCGGGGAGCTGTTTTTT
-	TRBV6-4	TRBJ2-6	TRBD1	CASSQGAGANVLTF	TGTGCCAGCAGTCAGGGGGCGGGGGCCAACGTCCTGACTTTC
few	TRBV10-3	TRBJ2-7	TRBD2	CAISQTSGGAYEQYF	TGTGCCATCAGTCAGACTAGCGGGGGGGCGTACGAGCAGTACTTC
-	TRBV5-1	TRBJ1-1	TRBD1	CASSSRQGVGEAFF	TGCGCCAGCAGCTCCAGACAGGGGGTCGGTGAAGCTTTCTTT
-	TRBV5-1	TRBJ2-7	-	CASSLTGSSYEQYF	TGCGCCAGCAGCTTGACAGGGAGCTCCTACGAGCAGTACTTC